This T cell receptor beta chain was obtained from a study of blood T cell repertoires in COVID-19. Germline CDR1 reads MNHEY; CDR2 reads SMNVEV (reference sequence). The CDR3 is 16 residues long. Trimming cost V 3 bases and J 4 bases, with 15 bases left between them. Per the original data handling: Counts of nucleated cells, estimated from reference gene primer amplification, were obtained. Sequenced by immunoSEQ multiplex PCR; TCRdb stores in-frame clones only, minus some. Clone size and the V and J calls come from that table; the DNA yielded D and trimming. The sample shows about 14,000 clones, roughly 80% of them seen only once.

This receptor was obtained from a human donor in a cohort sampled during active COVID-19. The sample comprised peripheral blood. V gene TRBV27 combines with J gene TRBJ1-4; TRBD1 might be the D (5 bases). CDR3 sequence (DNA): TGTGCCAGCAGTTTGGGGTTGGGGCGCCTTAATGAAAAACTGTTTTTT. Amino acids: CASSLGLGRLNEKLFF.